This TCR beta chain was sequenced for a study of blood T cell repertoires in COVID-19. The germline V gene encodes CDR1 KGHDR and CDR2 SFDVKD. The V and J ends lost 3 bases and 5 bases, in that order; junction bases with no gene match: 6. The CDR3 covers 15 residues. Methods used by the authors: Using reference gene primer amplification, nucleated cell counts were estimated. The method was immunoSEQ multiplex PCR; TCRdb's version includes in-frame clones alone and lacks a portion of them. V and J calls plus clone size are reproduced from that table; the DNA served to infer D and trimming. The table has some 150,000 clones, around 86% seen once.

The receptor was derived from a woman at least 80 years old with acute or convalescent COVID-19. The sequencing input was peripheral blood. This chain connects TRBV24-1 to TRBJ2-1, with TRBD1 matching 7 bases. The CDR3 nucleotides read TGTGCCACCAGTGATCCTGGGACAGACGACAATGAGCAGTTCTTC. Translated, it gives CATSDPGTDDNEQFF.